One and the same sample provided the 18 T cell receptor beta chains below, sequenced in a study of cytomegalovirus exposure and HLA in healthy donors. PCR amplification relied on 60 Vbeta primers (plus 13 Jbeta primers). Using immunoSEQ multiplex PCR, the repertoire was profiled, and TCRdb retains in-frame clones only, with some absent. The repertoire holds 140,000 to 150,000 clones, with roughly 87% as singletons. Sequencing input: PBMCs. The receptors derive from a woman aged 40 to 55 in good health and CMV-seronegative.

This clone has more than one count but fewer than ten. The chain is built from TRBV4-2 and TRBJ1-3, with D possibly TRBD1 on 6 matching bases. V was pared by 8 bases and J by 4 bases, with 18 bases between. CDR3 size: 15 residues. Germline V gene lookup returns CDR1 LGHNA and CDR2 YNFKEQ. CDR3 DNA: TGTGCCAGCGCTAGGGGGTTACCGCGGGGAAACACCATATATTTT. Encoded protein: CASARGLPRGNTIYF.

V is TRBV28 and J is TRBJ2-7; 9 bases map to TRBD2. J was trimmed by 4 bases and V by 2 bases; bases with no gene match: 6. This CDR3 has 15 residues. Germline assignment: CDR1 MDHEN and CDR2 SYDVKM. The CDR3 loop reads CASSLPAGGRYEQYF. The CDR3 DNA reads as TGTGCCAGCAGTTTACCAGCGGGAGGACGGTACGAGCAGTACTTC.

The chain has TRBV7-2 and TRBJ2-1; 7 bases map to TRBD2. This CDR3 contains 15 residues. The V segment lost 2 bases and the J segment 5 bases; nucleotides outside the gene matches: 6. CDR1 and CDR2 from the germline V gene are SGHTA and FQGNSA. For the CDR3, the DNA is TGTGCCAGCAGCTTATCAGCGGGGAAAAACAATGAGCAGTTCTTC. Residues: CASSLSAGKNNEQFF.

This chain joins TRBV28 and TRBJ2-7, with D possibly TRBD2 on 5 matching bases. V lost 4 bases to trimming and J lost 4 bases, with 11 bases between them. There are 13 residues in the CDR3. Germline V gives CDR1 MDHEN, CDR2 SYDVKM. CDR3 region: CASSYGKPYEQYF. The CDR3 DNA reads TGTGCCAGCAGTTACGGGAAACCTTACGAGCAGTACTTC. The full variable domain, completed using reference TRBV28 and TRBJ2-7, is DVKVTQSSRYLVKRTGEKVFLECVQDMDHENMFWYRQDPGLGLRLIYFSYDVKMKEKGDIPEGYSVSREKKERFSLILESASTNQTSMYLCASSYGKPYEQYFGPGTRLTVT.

The rearrangement links TRBV6-1 to TRBJ1-1; a possible D gene is TRBD1 (5 bases). The germline CDR1 and CDR2 sequences are MNHNS and SASEGT. This CDR3 contains 17 residues. The V and J ends lost 4 bases and 2 bases respectively, with 20 bases between them. In DNA form, the CDR3 reads TGTGCCAGCAGTGTGGGTTCTCGGGGGGGAGGAAACACTGAAGCTTTCTTT. Amino acid sequence: CASSVGSRGGGNTEAFF.

This chain links TRBV5-6 with TRBJ2-7; TRBD1 matches at 7 bases. Trimming took 2 bases from V and 3 from J; bases not matched to a gene: 8. The V gene's germline CDR1 is SGHDT and CDR2 YYEEEE. The CDR3 length is 15 residues. This CDR3 is CASSLGGTGYYEQYF. The CDR3 coding sequence is TGTGCCAGCAGCTTAGGGGGCACGGGATACTACGAGCAGTACTTC.

This clone appeared once. The V gene is TRBV19, the J gene TRBJ2-2, with D perhaps matching TRBD1 (5 bases). This CDR3 is 17 amino acids long. V dropped 5 bases and J dropped 0 bases, with 16 bases sitting between them. CDR1 is LNHDA and CDR2 is SQIVND in the germline V gene (reference sequence). CDR3 nucleotides: TGTGCCAGTAGTCCTGGCCCAGGGATAGCGAACACCGGGGAGCTGTTTTTT. Encoded protein: CASSPGPGIANTGELFF. The full variable domain, its missing parts supplied by reference TRBV19 and TRBJ2-2, is DGGITQSPKYLFRKEGQNVTLSCEQNLNHDAMYWYRQDPGQGLRLIYYSQIVNDFQKGDIAEGYSVSREKKESFPLTVTSAQKNPTAFYLCASSPGPGIANTGELFFGEGSRLTVL.

V and J are TRBV10-3 and TRBJ1-2, with D possibly matching TRBD1 (5 bases). V was shortened by 5 bases and J by 6 bases, with 16 bases between the two germline ends. CDR1 and CDR2 (germline): ENHRY, SYGVKD. This CDR3 contains 14 residues. Written as DNA, the CDR3 is TGTGCCATCAGTAACAGGTCTCTCCCTAATGGCTACACCTTC. Encoded protein: CAISNRSLPNGYTF.

Of note for this clone: Sequence at one end of the junction differs from germline and may be a read error. This rearrangement joins TRBV7-9 to TRBJ2-7; 7 nucleotides line up with TRBD2. The CDR3 totals 13 residues. The V gene's germline CDR1 is SEHNR and CDR2 FQNEAQ (reference sequence). The CDR3 coding sequence is TGTTCCAGCAGCCCTCGGGGGGACTACGAGCAGTACTTC. Its protein product is CSSSPRGDYEQYF. Filled out from reference TRBV7-9 and TRBJ2-7, the complete variable domain reads DTGVSQNPRHKITKRGQNVTFRCDPISEHNRLYWYRQTLGQGPEFLTYFQNEAQLEKSRLLSDRFSAERPKGSFSTLEIQRTEQGDSAMYLCSSSPRGDYEQYFGPGTRLTVT.

The rearrangement links TRBV5-1 to TRBJ2-5, with D uncertain. V lost 5 bases, J lost 3 bases, and 8 bases lay in between. CDR1 is SGHRS, CDR2 YFSETQ, per germline. The CDR3 runs to 12 residues. The CDR3 sequence: CASSYSEETQYF. CDR3 sequence (DNA): TGCGCCAGCAGTTATTCGGAAGAGACCCAGTACTTC.

The CDR3 region has the DNA TGTGCCAGCAGCCTTACCGGGACTAGCGGGGCATACAATGAGCAGTTCTTC. It translates to CASSLTGTSGAYNEQFF. V gene TRBV5-4 combines with J gene TRBJ2-1; 13 positions match TRBD2. Germline loops: CDR1 SGHNT, CDR2 YYREEE (reference sequence). The CDR3 extends over 17 amino acids. V shed 4 bases, J shed 4 bases, and the junction held 8 bases outside the gene matches. The full variable domain, rest sourced from reference TRBV5-4 and TRBJ2-1, is ETGVTQSPTHLIKTRGQQVTLRCSSQSGHNTVSWYQQALGQGPQFIFQYYREEENGRGNFPPRFSGLQFPNYSSELNVNALELDDSALYLCASSLTGTSGAYNEQFFGPGTRLTVL.

The CDR3 loop reads CASSFRNEKLFF. For the CDR3, the DNA is TGTGCCAGCAGTTTTAGAAATGAAAAACTGTTTTTT. This chain uses TRBV27 with TRBJ1-4; D unclear. The CDR3 sequence is 12 residues long. V shed 3 bases and J shed 5 bases, with 4 bases lying between them. Looked up from germline, CDR1 is MNHEY and CDR2 is SMNVEV (reference sequence).

The V and J genes are TRBV5-8 and TRBJ2-5, with 8 bases fitting TRBD2. CDR1 and CDR2 from the germline V gene are SGHTS and YDEGEE. The CDR3 runs 18 residues. V shed 2 bases and J 7 bases; nucleotides not matched to a gene: 19. CDR3 residues: CASSFGSPGGGSIWTQYF. The CDR3 nucleotides are TGTGCCAGCAGCTTTGGGTCTCCGGGAGGGGGGTCGATTTGGACCCAGTACTTC.

V gene TRBV7-2 combines with J gene TRBJ2-7, with D possibly TRBD2 on 5 matching bases. CDR1 and CDR2 from the germline V gene are SGHTA and FQGNSA. This CDR3 region has 14 residues. The V and J ends lost 3 bases and 0 bases respectively, with 9 bases between them. As DNA, the CDR3 is TGTGCCAGCAGCTTTGCGGGTCTCTCCTACGAGCAGTACTTC. Protein: CASSFAGLSYEQYF.

About this clone itself: Additional DNA sequences in this sample encode the identical CDR3. The genes are TRBV11-3 and TRBJ2-7; D is ambiguous. This CDR3 spans 14 amino acids. The V and J ends lost 1 base and 2 bases respectively, with 9 bases between them. Germline CDR1 is SGHNT and CDR2 is YENEEA. The CDR3 is CASSLGRATYEQYF. The DNA of the CDR3 is TGTGCCAGCAGCTTAGGCCGAGCGACCTACGAGCAGTACTTC.

The rearrangement uses TRBV5-4 and TRBJ2-5; 7 bases map to TRBD2. This CDR3 comprises 15 residues. Germline trimming cut 1 base from V and 5 bases from J; bases unmatched to any gene: 8. CDR1 is SGHNT, CDR2 YYREEE, per germline (reference sequence). The CDR3 reads CASSLSQGGWETQYF. The CDR3 region has the DNA TGTGCCAGCAGCTTGTCGCAGGGAGGGTGGGAGACCCAGTACTTC.

The chain recombines TRBV30 with TRBJ2-5; D gene unclear. The germline V gene encodes CDR1 GTSNPN and CDR2 SVGIG (reference sequence). This CDR3 region has 10 residues. Trimming left V 6 bases short and J 3 bases short, with 5 bases between. In DNA form, the CDR3 reads TGTGCCTGCCACAAAGAGACCCAGTACTTC. Its protein product is CACHKETQYF.

The chain uses TRBV30 and TRBJ2-1; 7 bases are a match to TRBD1. The CDR3 length is 15 residues. With 5 bases clipped from V and 7 bases from J, the junction kept 14 bases outside the gene matches. From germline, CDR1 is GTSNPN and CDR2 SVGIG (reference sequence). This CDR3 is CAWGNPGQSRNEQFF. The DNA for the CDR3 is TGTGCCTGGGGGAACCCGGGACAGTCAAGGAATGAGCAGTTCTTC.